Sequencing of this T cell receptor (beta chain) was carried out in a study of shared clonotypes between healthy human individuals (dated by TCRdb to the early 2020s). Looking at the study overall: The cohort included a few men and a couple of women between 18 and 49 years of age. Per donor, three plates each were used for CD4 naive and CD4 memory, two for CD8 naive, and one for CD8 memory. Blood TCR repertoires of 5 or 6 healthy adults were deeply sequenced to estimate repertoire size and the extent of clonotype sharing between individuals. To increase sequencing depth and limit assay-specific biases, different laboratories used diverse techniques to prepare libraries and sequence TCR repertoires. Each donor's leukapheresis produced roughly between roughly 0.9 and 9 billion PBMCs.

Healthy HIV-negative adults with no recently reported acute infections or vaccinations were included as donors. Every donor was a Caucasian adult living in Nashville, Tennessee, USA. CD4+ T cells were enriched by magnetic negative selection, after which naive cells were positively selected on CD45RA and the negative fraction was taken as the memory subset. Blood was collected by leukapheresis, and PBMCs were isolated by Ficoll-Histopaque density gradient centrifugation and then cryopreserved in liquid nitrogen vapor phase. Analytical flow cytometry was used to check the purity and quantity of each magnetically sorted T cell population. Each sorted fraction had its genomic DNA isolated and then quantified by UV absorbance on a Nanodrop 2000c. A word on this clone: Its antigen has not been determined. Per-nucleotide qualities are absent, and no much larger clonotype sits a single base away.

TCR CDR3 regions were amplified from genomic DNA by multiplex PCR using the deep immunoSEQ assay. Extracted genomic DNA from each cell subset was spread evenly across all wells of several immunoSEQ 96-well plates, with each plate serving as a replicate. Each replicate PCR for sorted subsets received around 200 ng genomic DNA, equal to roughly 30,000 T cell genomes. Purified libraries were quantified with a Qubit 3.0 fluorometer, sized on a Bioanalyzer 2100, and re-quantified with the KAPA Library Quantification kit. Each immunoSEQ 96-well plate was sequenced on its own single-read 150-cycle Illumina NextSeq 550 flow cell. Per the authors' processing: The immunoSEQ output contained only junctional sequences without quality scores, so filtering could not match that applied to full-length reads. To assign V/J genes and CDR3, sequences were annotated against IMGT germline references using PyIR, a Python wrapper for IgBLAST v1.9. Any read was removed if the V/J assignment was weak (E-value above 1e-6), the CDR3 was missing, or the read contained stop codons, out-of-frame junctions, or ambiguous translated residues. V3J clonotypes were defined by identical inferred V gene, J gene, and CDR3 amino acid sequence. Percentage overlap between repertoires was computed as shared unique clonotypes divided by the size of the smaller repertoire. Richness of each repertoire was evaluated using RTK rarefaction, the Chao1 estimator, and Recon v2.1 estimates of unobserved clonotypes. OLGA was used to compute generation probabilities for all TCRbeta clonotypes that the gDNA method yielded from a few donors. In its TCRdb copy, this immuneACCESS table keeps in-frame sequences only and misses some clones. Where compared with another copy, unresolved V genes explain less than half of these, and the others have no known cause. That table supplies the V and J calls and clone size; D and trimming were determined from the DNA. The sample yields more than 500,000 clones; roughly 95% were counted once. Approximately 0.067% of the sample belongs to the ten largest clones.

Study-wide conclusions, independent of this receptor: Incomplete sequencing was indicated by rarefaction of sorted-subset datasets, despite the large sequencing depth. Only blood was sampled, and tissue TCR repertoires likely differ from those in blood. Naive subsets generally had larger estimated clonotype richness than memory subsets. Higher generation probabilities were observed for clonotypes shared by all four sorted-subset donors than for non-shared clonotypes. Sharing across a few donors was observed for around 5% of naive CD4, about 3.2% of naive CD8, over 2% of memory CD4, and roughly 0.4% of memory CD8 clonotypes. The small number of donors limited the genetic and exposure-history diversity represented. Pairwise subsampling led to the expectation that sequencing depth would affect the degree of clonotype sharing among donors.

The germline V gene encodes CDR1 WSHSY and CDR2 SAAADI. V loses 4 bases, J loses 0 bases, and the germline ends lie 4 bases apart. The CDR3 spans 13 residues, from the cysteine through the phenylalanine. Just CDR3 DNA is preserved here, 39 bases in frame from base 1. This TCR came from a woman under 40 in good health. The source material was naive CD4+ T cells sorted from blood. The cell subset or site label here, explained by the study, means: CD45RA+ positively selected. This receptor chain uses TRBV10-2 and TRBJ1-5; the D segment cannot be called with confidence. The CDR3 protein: CASSGGSNQPQHF. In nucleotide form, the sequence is TGCGCCAGCAGTGGTGGTAGCAATCAGCCCCAGCATTTT.